This TCR beta chain was retrieved from a study of blood T cell repertoires in COVID-19. The overall study: The United States, Italy and Spain were the sources of the acute and convalescent COVID-19 samples. T cells, B-cell-depleted T cells, or PBMCs provided the cDNA or gDNA that served as material.

The V gene's germline CDR1 is LGHDT and CDR2 YNNKEL (reference sequence). The CDR3 runs 18 residues. Trimming took 3 bases from V and 0 from J; bases not matched to a gene: 10. Per the authors' pipeline: Using reference gene primer amplification, nucleated cell counts were estimated. TCRdb keeps only in-frame clones here, not all; method: immunoSEQ multiplex PCR. D and trimming were read from the DNA, whereas the V and J calls and clone size are those reported in that table. Of 200,000 to 250,000 clones listed, 82% are singletons. The source material was peripheral blood. The receptor was derived from a woman of 80 years or more with acute or convalescent COVID-19. The V gene is TRBV3-1 (or the pseudogene TRBV3-2), the J gene TRBJ2-1; 8 bases fit TRBD2. CDR3: CASSHRGGSGGSYNEQFF. The CDR3 DNA is TGTGCCAGCAGCCATCGCGGGGGGAGCGGTGGCTCCTACAATGAGCAGTTCTTC.